The rows below give T cell receptor beta chains drawn from one sample of a study of shared clonotypes between healthy human individuals. Clones were sequenced by immunoSEQ multiplex PCR, and TCRdb holds only the in-frame ones, with some missing. The top ten clones hold roughly 0.13% of a sample with 2 million to 2.5 million clones, approximately 95% of them seen once. Input material: naive CD4+ T cells sorted from blood. The receptor set was obtained from a young man in good health. The CDR3 runs from the conserved cysteine through the conserved F or W. A D gene is named only where the DNA matches it firmly. A row's size may be missing; if present it is once, few, many or a size class.

V	J	D	size	DNA	CDR3
TRBV30	TRBJ2-2	-	-	TGTGCCTGGATGGGGGTGAACACCGGGGAGCTGTTTTTT	CAWMGVNTGELFF
TRBV7-9	TRBJ1-3	-	-	TGTGCCAGCAGCTGGGAGAACACCATATATTTT	CASSWENTIYF
TRBV18	TRBJ1-2	-	-	TGTGCCAGCTCACCTAGGACAGCTAACTATGGCTACACCTTC	CASSPRTANYGYTF
TRBV6-5	TRBJ1-6	-	-	TGTGCCAGCAGTAGTCCTTCTGGGGGAGCACCCCTCCACTTT	CASSSPSGGAPLHF
TRBV4-2	TRBJ1-5	TRBD1	-	TGTGCCAGCAGCCAGGGAGACGAGACACACCGGGACAGGGGCAATCAGCCCCAGCATTTT	CASSQGDETHRDRGNQPQHF
TRBV5-1	TRBJ1-2	-	-	TGCGCCAGCAGCTTGGCCGGCCAGCACCACTATGGCTACACCTTC	CASSLAGQHHYGYTF
TRBV30	TRBJ1-6	-	-	TGTGCCTGGAGTGGGGGGGCGCGCTCACCCCTCCACTTT	CAWSGGARSPLHF
TRBV30	TRBJ2-6	TRBD1	-	TGTGCCTGTACGGGACAGGGAGACTCTGGGGCCAACGTCCTGACTTTC	CACTGQGDSGANVLTF
TRBV10-3	TRBJ2-2	TRBD2	-	TGTGCCATCAGTGGGCGGGAGGATGTCGGGGAGCTGTTTTTT	CAISGREDVGELFF
TRBV6-6	TRBJ2-7	-	-	TGTGCCAGCAGTCCCGACTGGAACGCCTACGAGCAGTACTTC	CASSPDWNAYEQYF
TRBV7-9	TRBJ2-3	-	-	TGTACCAGCAGCCCACAAAAAACCCTAGCGACAGATACGCAGTATTTT	CTSSPQKTLATDTQYF
TRBV4-1	TRBJ2-5	-	-	TGCGCCAGCAGCCCGAACAGGGAAGAGACCCAGTACTTC	CASSPNREETQYF
TRBV15	TRBJ2-7	TRBD1	few	TGTGCCACCAGCAGCAGGGACAGGTACGAGCAGTACTTC	CATSSRDRYEQYF
TRBV19	TRBJ1-6	TRBD1	few	TGTGCCAGTAGGGGGGACAGTGATAATTCACCCCTCCACTTT	CASRGDSDNSPLHF
TRBV10-3	TRBJ2-3	TRBD1	-	TGTGCCATCAGGCCGGGACAGGGGACAGATACGCAGTATTTT	CAIRPGQGTDTQYF
TRBV30	TRBJ1-1	-	-	TGTGCCTGGAGTGGACAGCCTTACACTGAAGCTTTCTTT	CAWSGQPYTEAFF
TRBV6-1	TRBJ2-3	TRBD2	-	TGTGCCAGCAGGGGGGGGACTTCAGATACGCAGTATTTT	CASRGGTSDTQYF
TRBV7-2	TRBJ2-7	TRBD1	-	TGTGCCAGCAGCTTCGGACAGGTGGCTAGCGAGCAGTACTTC	CASSFGQVASEQYF
TRBV6-5	TRBJ2-5	-	-	TGTGCCAGCAGTTACCGCGGAGGGGGCCGCTCTGAGACCCAGTACTTC	CASSYRGGGRSETQYF
TRBV9	TRBJ2-1	-	-	TGTGCCAGCAGCGTAGGACTAGGTAATGAGCAGTTCTTC	CASSVGLGNEQFF
TRBV28	TRBJ1-2	-	-	TGTGCCAGCAGTGTCCAGGGTGTACCTGGTCTATATGGCTACACCTTC	CASSVQGVPGLYGYTF
TRBV6-1	TRBJ2-1	-	-	TGTGCCAGCAGAGTGGTGGGGGGTTCTTACAATGAGCAGTTCTTC	CASRVVGGSYNEQFF
TRBV18	TRBJ2-7	-	-	TGTGCCAGCTCACCTTTGTTCGGCTACGAGCAGTACTTC	CASSPLFGYEQYF
TRBV15	TRBJ2-5	TRBD2	once	TGTGCCACCAGCAGTCAGTCCCAGTCCCGCGGGGGTGAGACCCAGTACTTC	CATSSQSQSRGGETQYF
TRBV30	TRBJ2-1	-	-	TGTGCCTGGAGTGTCTTTAAGGACAATGAGCAGTTCTTC	CAWSVFKDNEQFF
TRBV5-4	TRBJ2-2	TRBD2	-	TGTGCCAGCAGCTTGACGGGGGGTTCGAACACCGGGGAGCTGTTTTTT	CASSLTGGSNTGELFF
TRBV7-2	TRBJ2-7	-	-	TGTGCCAGCAGCTCCTCGGCGGCGTCGACCTACGAGCAGTACTTC	CASSSSAASTYEQYF
TRBV30	TRBJ2-7	-	-	TGTGCCTGGAGTGTACAACAGAACTACGAGCAGTACTTC	CAWSVQQNYEQYF
TRBV4-2	TRBJ1-5	TRBD1	-	TGTGCCAGCAGCCAGAGAGGGGGCGAGGGAAGCAATCAGCCCCAGCATTTT	CASSQRGGEGSNQPQHF
TRBV5-1	TRBJ2-1	TRBD2	-	TGCGCCAGCAGCTTGGAGGGAGGGGAGCAGTTCTTC	CASSLEGGEQFF
TRBV30	TRBJ1-4	-	-	TGTGCCTGGACGGGAGGCTCCGAAAAACTGTTTTTT	CAWTGGSEKLFF
TRBV2	TRBJ1-4	TRBD1	-	TGTGCCAGCAAGGGACAGTGGGGGGAAAAACTGTTTTTT	CASKGQWGEKLFF
TRBV7-2	TRBJ2-3	-	-	TGTGCCAGCAGCTTATGGGGTCCCACAGATACGCAGTATTTT	CASSLWGPTDTQYF
TRBV5-4	TRBJ2-7	-	-	TGTGCCAGCAGTCACAGTACCACAGCGGCCGTCAGCTCCTACGAGCAGTACTTC	CASSHSTTAAVSSYEQYF
TRBV7-9	TRBJ1-4	-	-	TGTGCCAGCACCGACGACCGGGCCGGTTTCGCAAAACTGTTTTTT	CASTDDRAGFAKLFF
TRBV6-1	TRBJ1-1	-	-	TGTGCCAGCAGTGTGGTAAACGTAATGAACACTGAAGCTTTCTTT	CASSVVNVMNTEAFF
TRBV2	TRBJ1-1	-	-	TGTGCCAGCAGGGAACAGGGGAACACTGAAGCTTTCTTT	CASREQGNTEAFF
TRBV5-4	TRBJ2-5	-	-	TGTGCCAGCAGCCCAGGCGGGGCCCAAGAGACCCAGTACTTC	CASSPGGAQETQYF
TRBV5-1	TRBJ1-1	TRBD1	once	TGCGCCAGCAGCTCATCGACAGGGAGCACTGAAGCTTTCTTT	CASSSSTGSTEAFF
TRBV5-1	TRBJ2-2	TRBD2	-	TGCGCCAGCAGCTTGGGACTAGCGGGAAACACCGGGGAGCTGTTTTTT	CASSLGLAGNTGELFF